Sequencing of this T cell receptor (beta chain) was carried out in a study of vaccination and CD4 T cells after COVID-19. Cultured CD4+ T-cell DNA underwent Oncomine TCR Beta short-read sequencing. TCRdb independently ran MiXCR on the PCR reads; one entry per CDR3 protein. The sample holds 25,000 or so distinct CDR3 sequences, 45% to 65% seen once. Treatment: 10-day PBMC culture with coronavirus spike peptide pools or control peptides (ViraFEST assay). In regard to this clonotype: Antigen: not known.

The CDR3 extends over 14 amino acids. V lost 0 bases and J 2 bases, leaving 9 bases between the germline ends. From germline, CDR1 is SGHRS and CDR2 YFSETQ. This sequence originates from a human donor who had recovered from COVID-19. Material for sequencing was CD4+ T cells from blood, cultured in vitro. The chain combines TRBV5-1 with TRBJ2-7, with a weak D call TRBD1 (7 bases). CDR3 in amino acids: CASSLGGTAYEQYF. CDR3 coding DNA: TGCGCCAGCAGCTTGGGCGGGACAGCCTACGAGCAGTACTTC. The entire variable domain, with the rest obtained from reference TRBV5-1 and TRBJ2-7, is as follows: KAGVTQTPRYLIKTRGQQVTLSCSPISGHRSVSWYQQTPGQGLQFLFEYFSETQRNKGNFPGRFSGRQFSNSRSEMNVSTLELGDSALYLCASSLGGTAYEQYFGPGTRLTVT.